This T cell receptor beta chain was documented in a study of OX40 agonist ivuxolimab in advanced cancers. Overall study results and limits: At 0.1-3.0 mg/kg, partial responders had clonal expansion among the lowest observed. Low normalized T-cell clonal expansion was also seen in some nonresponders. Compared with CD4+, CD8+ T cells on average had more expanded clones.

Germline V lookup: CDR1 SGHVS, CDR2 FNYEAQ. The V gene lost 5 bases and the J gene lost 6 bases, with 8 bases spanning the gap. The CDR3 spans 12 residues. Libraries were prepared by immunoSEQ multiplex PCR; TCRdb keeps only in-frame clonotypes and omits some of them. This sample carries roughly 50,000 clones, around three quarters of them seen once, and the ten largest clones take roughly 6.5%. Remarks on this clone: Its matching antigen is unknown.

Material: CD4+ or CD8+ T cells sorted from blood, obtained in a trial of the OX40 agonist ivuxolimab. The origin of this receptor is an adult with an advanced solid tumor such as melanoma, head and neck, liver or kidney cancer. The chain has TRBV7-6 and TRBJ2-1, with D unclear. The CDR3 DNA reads TGTGCCAGCAGCCCCTCAATCAATGAGCAGTTCTTC. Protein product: CASSPSINEQFF.